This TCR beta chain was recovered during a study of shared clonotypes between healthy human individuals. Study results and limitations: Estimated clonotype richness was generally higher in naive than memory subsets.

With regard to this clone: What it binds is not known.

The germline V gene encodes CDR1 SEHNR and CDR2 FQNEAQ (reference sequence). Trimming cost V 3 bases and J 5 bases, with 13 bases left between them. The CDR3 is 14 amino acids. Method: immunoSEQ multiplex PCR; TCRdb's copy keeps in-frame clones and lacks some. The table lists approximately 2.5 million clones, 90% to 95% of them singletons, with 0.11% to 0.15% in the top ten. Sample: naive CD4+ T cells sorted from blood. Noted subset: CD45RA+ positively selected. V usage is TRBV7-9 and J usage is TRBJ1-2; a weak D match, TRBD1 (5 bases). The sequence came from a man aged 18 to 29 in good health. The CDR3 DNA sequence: TGTGCCAGCAGCTTTGGGGACGGCCCGTATGGCTACACCTTC. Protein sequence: CASSFGDGPYGYTF.